One sample yielded the 29 T cell receptor beta chains listed below, sequenced in a study of blood T cell repertoires in COVID-19. Only in-frame clones appear in the TCRdb table, and some are missing; sequencing was by immunoSEQ multiplex PCR. This sample yields about 220,000 clones, of which approximately 83% are seen a single time; 3.6% belongs to the top ten. Sample: PBMCs or T cells enriched from blood (not recorded which). The receptors originated from a woman in her forties who had been exposed to COVID-19.

The chain employs TRBV2 and TRBJ2-2, with TRBD2 matching over 7 bases. The J segment lost 0 bases and the V segment lost 3 bases, leaving 1 base of the junction unmatched. The CDR3 length is 15 residues. In germline, CDR1 is SNHLY, CDR2 FYNNEI. The CDR3 reads CASSESGANTGELFF. CDR3 DNA: TGTGCCAGCAGTGAGAGCGGGGCGAACACCGGGGAGCTGTTTTTT.

This clone was seen a handful of times. The chain carries TRBV7-9 and TRBJ2-3; TRBD2 agrees at 8 bases. This CDR3 is built from 15 residues. The germline gives CDR1 SEHNR, CDR2 FQNEAQ (reference sequence). The V and J ends lost 2 bases and 5 bases, in that order; junction bases with no gene match: 6. Here the CDR3 reads CASSLWRGDRDTQYF. DNA for the CDR3: TGTGCCAGCAGCTTATGGCGGGGGGATCGAGATACGCAGTATTTT.

V and J are TRBV11-2 and TRBJ2-1; 11 bases fit TRBD1. Germline V lookup: CDR1 SGHAT, CDR2 FQNNGV. V was clipped by 8 bases and J by 9 bases; unmatched bases: 6. This CDR3 has 13 amino acids. For the CDR3, the DNA is TGTGCCAGCTGGGGACAGGGGGGCCGTGAGCAGTTCTTC. Its translation is CASWGQGGREQFF.

For this clone: A far larger clone lies a single base away; this is likely a read error. The chain couples TRBV28 to TRBJ1-3; 8 nucleotides line up with TRBD1. The germline CDR1 and CDR2 sequences are MDHEN and SYDVKM. V lost 6 bases, J lost 2 bases, and 3 bases stayed unmatched. CDR3 length: 14 residues. In nucleotides, the CDR3 is TGTGCCAGCAGCCTACAGGGGGCTGGAAACACCATATATTTT. Amino acids: CASSLQGAGNTIYF.

In its sample, this clone was seen once. The J gene is TRBJ2-7, the V gene TRBV4-2, with D maybe TRBD2 (5 bases). Trimming removed 1 base from V and 9 bases from J, with 19 bases in between. The CDR3 is 15 amino acids. Germline V gives CDR1 LGHNA, CDR2 YNFKEQ. This chain's CDR3 is CASSQVGQPPRGQYF. The CDR3 region has the DNA TGTGCCAGCAGCCAAGTAGGGCAGCCGCCCCGGGGGCAGTACTTC.

In this sample, this clone turned up many times. V and J are TRBV27 and TRBJ2-7, with D possibly matching TRBD1 (6 bases). Trimming left V 6 bases short and J 7 bases short, with 10 bases between. The CDR3 has 11 residues. CDR1 is MNHEY, CDR2 SMNVEV, per germline (reference sequence). The CDR3 loop reads CASRFTGEQYF. In DNA form, the CDR3 reads TGTGCCAGCAGATTCACAGGGGAGCAGTACTTC.

This chain connects TRBV5-1 to TRBJ2-1; D possibly corresponds to TRBD2 (6 bases). The CDR3 length is 15 residues. Trimming removed 8 bases from V and 2 bases from J, with 17 bases in between. In germline, CDR1 is SGHRS, CDR2 YFSETQ. The DNA of the CDR3 is TGCGCCAGTAAATCTGGGGGGTCAACCTACAATGAGCAGTTCTTC. Translated: CASKSGGSTYNEQFF.

J is TRBJ1-1 and V is TRBV12-5; D ambiguous. Trimming shortened V by 0 bases and J by 6 bases, and 20 bases separated the two germline ends. The CDR3 has 17 residues. Germline V lookup: CDR1 LGHNT, CDR2 FRNRAP. The CDR3, as DNA: TGTGCTAGTGGTTTGGTACTGCTCAAGACGGGGAGCCCTGAAGCTTTCTTT. It encodes CASGLVLLKTGSPEAFF.

Details on this clone: An end of the junction does not agree with germline; a read error may underlie this. The V and J genes are TRBV2 and TRBJ1-2, with D possibly TRBD1 on 5 matching bases. Germline CDR1 and CDR2: SNHLY and FYNNEI. CDR3 length equals 13 residues. For the CDR3, the DNA is TGCGCCTCGGGGGAGGGAGCTAACTATGGCTACACCTTC. It encodes CASGEGANYGYTF.

The rearrangement links TRBV5-5 to TRBJ1-2; TRBD1 agrees at 9 bases. The J segment lost 1 base and the V segment lost 2 bases, leaving 12 bases of the junction unmatched. The CDR3 is 18 amino acids. Germline V gene sequence: CDR1 SGHKS, CDR2 YYEKEE (reference sequence). The CDR3 sequence: CASSLKTTGQGFNYGYTF. The CDR3 DNA is TGTGCCAGCAGCTTAAAAACGACGGGACAGGGTTTTAACTATGGCTACACCTTC. The complete variable domain, with remaining parts taken from reference TRBV5-5 and TRBJ1-2, reads DAGVTQSPTHLIKTRGQQVTLRCSPISGHKSVSWYQQVLGQGPQFIFQYYEKEERGRGNFPDRFSARQFPNYSSELNVNALLLGDSALYLCASSLKTTGQGFNYGYTFGSGTRLTVV.

The chain is built from TRBV11-3 and TRBJ2-2, with D possibly matching TRBD1 (6 bases). Between the trimmed V and J ends, which lost 5 bases and 0 bases, there was a span of 13 bases. CDR1 is SGHNT, CDR2 YENEEA, per germline. CDR3 length: 16 amino acids. CDR3 DNA: TGTGCCAGCAGCGGGGTTTGGGGGCCGAACACCGGGGAGCTGTTTTTT. Amino acids: CASSGVWGPNTGELFF. Full variable domain (rest looked up from reference TRBV11-3 and TRBJ2-2): EAGVVQSPRYKIIEKKQPVAFWCNPISGHNTLYWYLQNLGQGPELLIRYENEEAVDDSQLPKDRFSAERLKGVDSTLKIQPAELGDSAVYLCASSGVWGPNTGELFFGEGSRLTVL.

This clone was seen at least ten times. The chain links TRBV10-2 to TRBJ2-2, with a tentative D call TRBD2 (5 bases). The germline CDR1 and CDR2 sequences are WSHSY and SAAADI. The V gene lost 7 bases and the J gene lost 5 bases, with 17 bases spanning the gap. The CDR3 sequence is 15 residues long. The CDR3 coding sequence is TGCGCCAGCACCCGTAAGACGGGGAGAACCGGGGAGCTGTTTTTT. Translated, it gives CASTRKTGRTGELFF.

This clone was counted a few times. The genes are TRBV6-4 and TRBJ2-7; possibly TRBD1 for D (5 bases). Trimming left V 8 bases short and J 5 bases short, with 13 bases between. From germline, CDR1 is MRHNA and CDR2 SNTAGT. The CDR3 consists of 12 residues. The CDR3 region has the DNA TGTGCCAGCCCCAGGGTTGGAGACGAGCAGTACTTC. This translates into CASPRVGDEQYF.

As to this clone: The sample holds other DNA sequences that translate to the same CDR3. The chain couples TRBV5-1 to TRBJ2-7; 7 bases are a match to TRBD1. The CDR3 has 14 amino acids. CDR1 SGHRS and CDR2 YFSETQ come from the germline V gene. V lost 4 bases, J lost 1 base, and 5 bases stayed unmatched. The CDR3 coding sequence is TGCGCCAGCAGCGCGCAGGGGGATTCCTACGAGCAGTACTTC. It specifies CASSAQGDSYEQYF.

The chain links TRBV18 to TRBJ1-6; D is perhaps TRBD1 (6 bases). Trimming removed 2 bases from V and 5 bases from J, with 16 bases in between. The V gene's germline CDR1 is KGHSH and CDR2 LQKENI. The CDR3 is 17 residues long. DNA of the CDR3: TGTGCCAGCTCACCAGTGTCAGCGGCAGGGGATAATTCACCCCTCCACTTT. Translated, it gives CASSPVSAAGDNSPLHF. Complete variable domain (other parts from reference TRBV18 and TRBJ1-6): NAGVMQNPRHLVRRRGQEARLRCSPMKGHSHVYWYRQLPEEGLKFMVYLQKENIIDESGMPKERFSAEFPKEGPSILRIQQVVRGDSAAYFCASSPVSAAGDNSPLHFGNGTRLTVT.

The chain uses TRBV12-3 or TRBV12-4 and TRBJ1-2, with D hard to call. The CDR3 contains 12 residues. V was shortened by 1 base and J by 7 bases, with 7 bases between the two germline ends. This chain's CDR3 is CASSLGLGGYTF. The DNA of the CDR3 is TGTGCCAGCAGTTTAGGGCTTGGTGGCTACACCTTC.

The genes are TRBV6-2 or TRBV6-3 and TRBJ2-5; D is possibly TRBD2 (5 bases). V lost 3 bases and J lost 5, with 16 bases in between. This CDR3 has 15 residues. The germline V gene has CDR1 MNHEY and CDR2 SVGEGT. The CDR3 loop is CASSYVERVRETQYF. CDR3 nucleotides: TGTGCCAGCAGTTATGTCGAGAGGGTAAGGGAGACCCAGTACTTC.

This CDR3 is CASSELGAGKLFF. The DNA of the CDR3 is TGCGCCAGCAGTGAATTGGGGGCCGGGAAACTGTTTTTT. The chain combines TRBV10-2 with TRBJ1-4, with D perhaps matching TRBD1 (6 bases). The CDR3 sequence is 13 residues long. CDR1 WSHSY and CDR2 SAAADI come from the germline V gene. V dropped 3 bases and J dropped 11 bases, with 13 bases sitting between them.

The chain recombines TRBV11-2 with TRBJ2-7, with D perhaps matching TRBD1 (5 bases). CDR3 length equals 15 residues. Deletions cut 1 base from V and 0 bases from J, with 10 bases between. CDR1 is SGHAT and CDR2 is FQNNGV in the germline V gene. Written as DNA, the CDR3 is TGTGCCAGCAGCTTAGGCCCGGACAACTCCTACGAGCAGTACTTC. Translation: CASSLGPDNSYEQYF. The whole variable domain, filled in from reference TRBV11-2 and TRBJ2-7, reads EAGVAQSPRYKIIEKRQSVAFWCNPISGHATLYWYQQILGQGPKLLIQFQNNGVVDDSQLPKDRFSAERLKGVDSTLKIQPAKLEDSAVYLCASSLGPDNSYEQYFGPGTRLTVT.

CDR3 DNA sequence: TGTGCCAGCAGCCAAGTAGTTAAGCGGGGGGCTGTCGAGCAGTACTTC. It codes for CASSQVVKRGAVEQYF. The V gene is TRBV3-1 (or the pseudogene TRBV3-2), the J gene TRBJ2-7, with 9 bases lining up with TRBD2. The V gene end was trimmed by 1 base and the J gene end by 6 bases; junction bases not matched to a gene: 10. Germline V gene data show CDR1 as LGHDT and CDR2 as YNNKEL (reference sequence). The CDR3 is 16 amino acids.

The CDR3 here is CASRRQLNTEAFF. The CDR3 DNA follows: TGTGCCAGCAGGCGACAGTTGAACACTGAAGCTTTCTTT. The chain employs TRBV12-3 or TRBV12-4 and TRBJ1-1, with a weak D call TRBD1 (5 bases). The CDR3 runs 13 residues. V lost 6 bases, J lost 0 bases, and 8 bases lay in between.

The J gene is TRBJ1-2, the V gene TRBV19; D is perhaps TRBD1 (5 bases). Germline V CDR1 and CDR2: LNHDA, SQIVND (reference sequence). The CDR3 covers 14 residues. Trimming took off 7 bases at V and 0 bases at J, with 12 bases between the two ends. CDR3 bases: TGTGCCAGTAAAGGGGTCGAGGCTAACTATGGCTACACCTTC. It specifies CASKGVEANYGYTF.

In this sample, this clone turned up a few times. The chain employs TRBV5-1 and TRBJ1-1; 9 positions match TRBD1. J lost 5 bases, V lost 3 bases, and 11 bases had no gene match. The germline CDR1 and CDR2 sequences are SGHRS and YFSETQ. The CDR3 totals 16 residues. CDR3 sequence: CASSSEPQGAGTEAFF. In DNA form, the CDR3 reads TGCGCCAGCAGCTCCGAACCACAGGGGGCGGGTACTGAAGCTTTCTTT. Full variable domain (remainder filled in from reference TRBV5-1 and TRBJ1-1): KAGVTQTPRYLIKTRGQQVTLSCSPISGHRSVSWYQQTPGQGLQFLFEYFSETQRNKGNFPGRFSGRQFSNSRSEMNVSTLELGDSALYLCASSSEPQGAGTEAFFGQGTRLTVV.

The chain employs TRBV13 and TRBJ1-1; D not resolved. V lost 2 bases to trimming and J lost 0 bases, with 13 bases between them. Germline V gene sequence: CDR1 PRHDT, CDR2 FYEKMQ (reference sequence). There are 16 residues in the CDR3. The CDR3 sequence: CASSLRFGGLNTEAFF. In DNA form, the CDR3 reads TGTGCCAGCAGCTTACGCTTTGGTGGCCTGAACACTGAAGCTTTCTTT.

The gene calls are TRBV19 and TRBJ1-5; tentatively, D is TRBD1 (6 bases). Germline assignment: CDR1 LNHDA and CDR2 SQIVND (reference sequence). The germline V and J ends were trimmed by 9 bases and 2 bases, with 8 bases remaining between them. This CDR3 comprises 12 residues. The CDR3 loop is CASRTGNQPQHF. The CDR3 region has the DNA TGTGCCAGCAGGACAGGCAATCAGCCCCAGCATTTT.

The genes are TRBV19 and TRBJ2-7; a possible D gene is TRBD1 (6 bases). Per the germline V gene, CDR1 is LNHDA and CDR2 is SQIVND (reference sequence). V was trimmed by 4 bases and J by 5 bases, leaving 21 bases between them. The CDR3 totals 16 residues. CDR3 region: CASSKGAGARSDEQYF. In nucleotides, the CDR3 is TGTGCCAGTAGTAAAGGGGCAGGGGCCAGGTCGGACGAGCAGTACTTC.

The rearrangement joins TRBV19 to TRBJ2-5; 7 nucleotides line up with TRBD1. Looked up from germline, CDR1 is LNHDA and CDR2 is SQIVND (reference sequence). V lost 3 bases, J lost 5 bases, and 6 bases stayed unmatched. The CDR3 sequence is 14 residues long. The CDR3 nucleotides read TGTGCCAGTAGTATCTGGGCCAGGGGGGAGACCCAGTACTTC. Translating gives CASSIWARGETQYF.

V usage is TRBV7-2 and J usage is TRBJ2-3; 10 bases align to TRBD2. V lost 2 bases and J lost 3; bases outside the gene matches: 2. CDR1 is SGHTA, CDR2 FQGNSA, per germline. The CDR3 length is 15 residues. The CDR3 sequence is CASSLTGLATDTQYF. In DNA, the CDR3 is TGTGCCAGCAGCTTAACGGGACTAGCGACAGATACGCAGTATTTT.

The rearrangement links TRBV19 to TRBJ1-1; D is possibly TRBD1 (6 bases). V lost 6 bases to trimming and J lost 5 bases, with 16 bases between them. CDR1 is LNHDA and CDR2 is SQIVND in the germline V gene (reference sequence). The CDR3 loop spans 14 amino acids. The CDR3 loop is CASRAGAVRTEAFF. As DNA, the CDR3 is TGTGCCAGTAGAGCGGGGGCCGTAAGGACTGAAGCTTTCTTT. The full variable domain, completed using reference TRBV19 and TRBJ1-1, is DGGITQSPKYLFRKEGQNVTLSCEQNLNHDAMYWYRQDPGQGLRLIYYSQIVNDFQKGDIAEGYSVSREKKESFPLTVTSAQKNPTAFYLCASRAGAVRTEAFFGQGTRLTVV.